This T cell receptor (beta chain) was recorded in a study of T-cell reconstitution after alpha-beta-depleted transplantation in children (dated by TCRdb to 2016 to 2018). About the study as a whole: T-cell immune reconstitution after TCRalphabeta/CD19-depleted allogeneic hematopoietic cell transplantation in children was quantitatively tracked in the study by means of TCR repertoire profiling.

For CDR1 and CDR2, the germline V gene (reference sequence) lists WNHNN and SYGVQD. At the junction V is shortened by 6 bases and J by 0 bases, with 15 bases in between. From its cysteine to its phenylalanine, the CDR3 spans 16 amino acids. CDR3 DNA is the only sequence kept; it has 48 bases, read in frame from the first base. Receptor amplification or capture employed PCR. The reads were generated on an Illumina HiSeq 2500. TCR libraries were prepared with molecular barcoding, using unique molecular identifiers to normalize TCRbeta repertoire quantification. In TCRdb, the public reads were trimmed at Q25 with fastp and aligned with MiXCR, with productive beta chains retained. Every entry covers one CDR3 protein and lists the most common genes and DNA from its rows. The sample table contains roughly 590,000 distinct CDR3 sequences; only one count was recorded for roughly 17% of them. The ten largest clones represent 0.85% to 1.3% of the sample.

To note about this clonotype: Its antigen is currently not known. No quality values exist for individual bases; no much larger clone is one base distant.

This clonotype was obtained from a human donor who donated a stem cell graft to a child with acute myeloid leukemia. The sample here was PBMCs from the stem cell graft donor, taken from the stem cell graft. The sequence is built from TRBV10-1 and TRBJ2-1; TRBD1 might be the D gene, on 6 matching bases. DNA sequence: TGCGCCAGCAGCAATCCTAGGGGGACCTCCTACAATGAGCAGTTCTTC. Translated, it gives CASSNPRGTSYNEQFF.